This T cell receptor beta chain stems from a study of Ad26.COV2.S vaccination and SARS-CoV-2 variants. The wider study: Donor got 5x10^10 or 1x10^11 viral particles of Ad26.COV2.S.

The ends lost 5 bases at V and 3 bases at J; junction bases unmatched: 4. CDR3 length: 15 residues. Germline CDR1 reads SGHDT; CDR2 reads YYEEEE. Sequenced by immunoSEQ multiplex PCR; TCRdb stores in-frame clones only, minus some. Here the sample spans around 370,000 clones, approximately 84% being singletons. Noted treatment: 15 to 20 received Ad26.COV2.S at low or high dose, single or two shots; roughly five received placebo; per-sample allocation not given. On day 63 after the first injection, vaccine and placebo recipients gave samples. Adults aged 18-55 years in Boston included the donor. This clonotype was obtained from a person aged 18-65 years who received the Ad26.COV2.S COVID-19 vaccine or a placebo. The sequencing used peripheral blood, collected in a trial of Ad26.COV2.S vaccine versus placebo. The V gene is TRBV5-6, the J gene TRBJ2-2, with 10 bases fitting TRBD2. The CDR3 nucleotides read TGTGCCAGCAGAATAGCGGGGGGTTACACCGGGGAGCTGTTTTTT. Protein: CASRIAGGYTGELFF.